Listed below are T cell receptor beta chains from one sample, sequenced in a study of CD8+ T cells in alopecia areata. Data came from immunoSEQ multiplex PCR; TCRdb stores just in-frame clones and leaves some out. The table lists some 100,000 clones, approximately 38% of them singletons. The source material was CD4+ T cells sorted from blood. The receptors here all came from a human donor with alopecia areata. Both conserved end residues are part of each CDR3. A D gene is named only where the DNA matches it firmly. For some rows the clone size is stated as once, few or many, or as a class when expanded; others skip it.

TGTGCCAGCAGTCAGCGGTTATCCTACGAGCAGTACTTC CASSQRLSYEQYF TRBJ2-7 13 - TRBV6-5 -
TGTGCCAGCAGCTTAGACTCGTGGCCCAGGGATACGCAGTATTTT CASSLDSWPRDTQYF TRBJ2-3 15 - TRBV7-2 -
TGCAGCGCGTCTTCACAGGGTGGCACTGAAGCTTTCTTT CSASSQGGTEAFF TRBJ1-1 13 - TRBV29-1 -
TGTGCCACCAGCAGAGATCGCGGCTATGGCTACACCTTC CATSRDRGYGYTF TRBJ1-2 13 - TRBV15 -
TGTGCCAGCAGCTTAGACAGTAACTATGGCTACACCTTC CASSLDSNYGYTF TRBJ1-2 13 - TRBV7-3 few
TGCAGCGTTGTACGGTACCAAGAGACCCAGTACTTC CSVVRYQETQYF TRBJ2-5 12 - TRBV29-1 -
TGCAGCGTCATAGCGAACACTGAAGCTTTCTTT CSVIANTEAFF TRBJ1-1 11 - TRBV29-1 -
TGTGCCAGCAATCGCAGGGTGGGGGAAAAACTGTTTTTT CASNRRVGEKLFF TRBJ1-4 13 - TRBV2 -
TGTGCCAGCAGTGAAGTCCAGGGGGTAGGCTACACCTTC CASSEVQGVGYTF TRBJ1-2 13 TRBD1 TRBV2 once
TGTGCCAGCAGCCTCCGACTAGCCACAAACAATGAGCAGTTCTTC CASSLRLATNNEQFF TRBJ2-1 15 TRBD2 TRBV7-3 -
TGTGCCAGCAGCTTTCAGATGACCTCCTACGAGCAGTACTTC CASSFQMTSYEQYF TRBJ2-7 14 - TRBV7-2 few
TGCGCCAGCAGCCAAGACGCAGGCACAGATACGCAGTATTTT CASSQDAGTDTQYF TRBJ2-3 14 - TRBV4-3 once
TGTGCCAGCAGCCACTCAGGGGGAGCTTTCTTT CASSHSGGAFF TRBJ1-1 11 TRBD1 TRBV6-5 -
TGTGCCAGCAGCGTAGTAGGCTCTGGGGCCAACGTCCTGACTTTC CASSVVGSGANVLTF TRBJ2-6 15 - TRBV9 -
TGTGCCAGCAGCTTAACGAGGCTGAACACTGAAGCTTTCTTT CASSLTRLNTEAFF TRBJ1-1 14 - TRBV7-2 -
TGTGCCAGCAGCTTACAAGGACAGGGAAACACCGGGGAGCTGTTTTTT CASSLQGQGNTGELFF TRBJ2-2 16 TRBD1 TRBV7-9 few
TGTGCCAGCAGCCAAGATGGTCGGGATGGCTATGGCTACACCTTC CASSQDGRDGYGYTF TRBJ1-2 15 - TRBV4-2 -
TGTGCCATCACTATGGACAGGGTGGACTTC CAITMDRVDF TRBJ2-5 10 TRBD1 TRBV10-3 few
TGCAGCGTTGATAATCCTCCAGCCGATACGCAGTATTTT CSVDNPPADTQYF TRBJ2-3 13 - TRBV29-1 few
TGCAGCGTTGGAGGGCCGGCTGGGGCCAACGTCCTGACTTTC CSVGGPAGANVLTF TRBJ2-6 14 - TRBV29-1 -
TGTGCCAGCAGCGTACCGAATAACAATGAGCAGTTCTTC CASSVPNNNEQFF TRBJ2-1 13 - TRBV7-2 few
TGTGCCTGGAGTGTGGGACAGGGGGGGACCTACGAGCAGTACTTC CAWSVGQGGTYEQYF TRBJ2-7 15 TRBD1 TRBV30 -
TGCAGCGTGGGACAGGATTCCTACGAGCAGTACTTC CSVGQDSYEQYF TRBJ2-7 12 TRBD1 TRBV29-1 few
TGCAGCGTTGGCGGACAGATGAACACTGAAGCTTTCTTT CSVGGQMNTEAFF TRBJ1-1 13 - TRBV29-1 -
TGTGCCAGCAGCGACCTCCAGGGCGGCGCTTCCTACAATGAGCAGTTCTTC CASSDLQGGASYNEQFF TRBJ2-1 17 - TRBV25-1 -
TGCAGCGCCATCGGGGACAGCTACGAGCAGTACTTC CSAIGDSYEQYF TRBJ2-7 12 TRBD1 TRBV29-1 -
TGTGCCAGCAACTTCTGGGGACTCCAAGAGACCCAGTACTTC CASNFWGLQETQYF TRBJ2-5 14 - TRBV9 many
TGTGCCAGCAGCTTAGGTGGGGCGGCCGGCCAAGAGACCCAGTACTTC CASSLGGAAGQETQYF TRBJ2-5 16 - TRBV7-9 few
TGCAGCGGGGGGGCGGGCCCTAGCACAGATACGCAGTATTTT CSGGAGPSTDTQYF TRBJ2-3 14 - TRBV29-1 few
TGTGCCTGGAGCGCGGCCCGTAATCAGCCCCAGCATTTT CAWSAARNQPQHF TRBJ1-5 13 - TRBV30 few
TGTGCCTGGAGCCGGGGGACTAACGAGCAGTTCTTC CAWSRGTNEQFF TRBJ2-1 12 TRBD2 TRBV30 once
TGTGCCAGCAGTTTATTCCGGAACACTGAAGCTTTCTTT CASSLFRNTEAFF TRBJ1-1 13 - TRBV27 -
TGCGCCAGCAGCAGTCTCTACGAGCAGTACTTC CASSSLYEQYF TRBJ2-7 11 - TRBV5-1 once
TGTGCCAGCACCCTCGCAGGGACCAATCAGCCCCAGCATTTT CASTLAGTNQPQHF TRBJ1-5 14 - TRBV28 -
TGCGCCAGCAGCTATTCGGGGGTAGCGGTTCAAGAGACCCAGTACTTC CASSYSGVAVQETQYF TRBJ2-5 16 - TRBV5-1 -
TGCGCCAGCAGCCTCAGACTGAGTGCTAGCAATCAGCCCCAGCATTTT CASSLRLSASNQPQHF TRBJ1-5 16 - TRBV4-3 -
TGCAGCGTTGAGTGGGACAGGGGCAACTATGGCTACACCTTC CSVEWDRGNYGYTF TRBJ1-2 14 TRBD1 TRBV29-1 -
TGCGCCAGCAGCTTGGGACAGAACACAGATACGCAGTATTTT CASSLGQNTDTQYF TRBJ2-3 14 - TRBV5-1 few
TGTGCCAGCAGGACCGGGACTAGCGGGTACAATGAGCAGTTCTTC CASRTGTSGYNEQFF TRBJ2-1 15 TRBD2 TRBV6-5 -
TGCAGCGTCGACTCTGGGTGGAGGAGTCAGACCCAGTACTTC CSVDSGWRSQTQYF TRBJ2-5 14 - TRBV29-1 -
TGTGCCACCAGCAGAGACCAGGGGGCTGAAAAACTGTTTTTT CATSRDQGAEKLFF TRBJ1-4 14 TRBD1 TRBV15 few
TGCGCCAGCAGCCCGCGGATAGATACGCAGTATTTT CASSPRIDTQYF TRBJ2-3 12 - TRBV5-1 -
TGTGCCAGCAGCTTAGCACTAGCGGGGGTCCTTGGGACCCAGTACTTC CASSLALAGVLGTQYF TRBJ2-5 16 TRBD2 TRBV11-2 -
TGTGCCAGCAGCCGACAGCTTCGGATGGACAATGAGCAGTTCTTC CASSRQLRMDNEQFF TRBJ2-1 15 - TRBV7-9 -
TGTGCCAGCAGTTACTCTCGGCTAGCCAAAAACATTCAGTACTTC CASSYSRLAKNIQYF TRBJ2-4 15 - TRBV6-5 -
TGTGCCATCAGACAGGACTCCTACAATGAGCAGTTCTTC CAIRQDSYNEQFF TRBJ2-1 13 - TRBV10-3 few
TGCGCCAGCAGCCAAGGAGGCCTTGGGGTTGATTCCTACGAGCAGTACTTC CASSQGGLGVDSYEQYF TRBJ2-7 17 - TRBV4-1 -
TGTGCCAGCAGCTTAGGTCGGGCAGGACTAAATCAGCCCCAGCATTTT CASSLGRAGLNQPQHF TRBJ1-5 16 - TRBV7-2 -
TGTGCCGGGTCCCGGGAGGGCACAGATACGCAGTATTTT CAGSREGTDTQYF TRBJ2-3 13 TRBD2 TRBV2 -
TGCGCCAGCAGTCGACCTGTTGGACCGTTCTTC CASSRPVGPFF TRBJ2-1 11 - TRBV23-1 -
TGTGCCTGGAGCGTACGGGGTCTTAGCAATCAGCCCCAGCATTTT CAWSVRGLSNQPQHF TRBJ1-5 15 - TRBV30 few
TGTGCCAGCAGTTTCCAATCCGGGACCCCGACCCACGGGGAGCTGTTTTTT CASSFQSGTPTHGELFF TRBJ2-2 17 - TRBV7-3 few
TGTGCCAGCAGTTACGTCCGGGAGACCCAGTACTTC CASSYVRETQYF TRBJ2-5 12 - TRBV2 -
TGTGCCAGCAGTGCCGAGCGGGTGTCCTACGAGCAGTACTTC CASSAERVSYEQYF TRBJ2-7 14 - TRBV2 -
TGTGCCACCCAAATGGGGGGGTTCGGAGAGACCCAGTACTTC CATQMGGFGETQYF TRBJ2-5 14 TRBD2 TRBV15 -
TGTGCCAGCAGTTACCGGGGCTACACAGATACGCAGTATTTT CASSYRGYTDTQYF TRBJ2-3 14 - TRBV6-5 -
TGTGCCAGCAGAACTCCTGCAGATACGCAGTATTTT CASRTPADTQYF TRBJ2-3 12 - TRBV28 -
TGTGCCAGCAGCCTTCTACGGGACAGCGCCTACGAGCAGTACTTC CASSLLRDSAYEQYF TRBJ2-7 15 TRBD1 TRBV7-2 few